This passage covers 9 T cell receptor beta chains from one sample sequenced in a study of blood T cells in healthy people across ages. The use of a sample-barcoded 5' primer and a J-beta primer mix characterized a second PCR of about 7 to 12 cycles. MiXCR, run by TCRdb on the 5' RACE reads, gives a single entry per CDR3 protein. The table shows 1.5 million or so distinct CDR3 sequences, with around 39% occurring only once. Material: blood. These receptors all stem from a woman aged 18-29 years in good health.

This clonotype has ten or more counts. Relative to the germline gene, one junction end is altered; a read error may explain this. The V and J genes are TRBV18 and TRBJ1-2; 8 positions agree with TRBD1. The germline CDR1 and CDR2 sequences are KGHSH and LQKENI. This CDR3 contains 13 residues. Here the CDR3 DNA reads TGCGCCAGCAGTCCGGACAGGGACTATGGCTACACCTTC. Translation: CASSPDRDYGYTF.

A few counts support this clonotype. The J gene is TRBJ2-5, the V gene TRBV20-1; 7 bases agree with TRBD2. V dropped 7 bases and J dropped 2; count of bases not matched to a gene: 10. The CDR3 loop spans 14 amino acids. Per germline, CDR1 DFQATT and CDR2 SNEGSKA (reference sequence). The chain's CDR3 is CSVNGGMGQETQYF. CDR3 in DNA: TGCAGTGTGAACGGGGGGATGGGGCAAGAGACCCAGTACTTC.

This clonotype was seen a handful of times. The V call is TRBV4-1, the J call TRBJ2-5; maybe TRBD1 (6 bases). V was clipped by 3 bases and J by 1 base, with 15 bases between them. Germline V gene sequence: CDR1 MGHRA, CDR2 YSYEKL. The CDR3 has 16 residues. The CDR3 spells CASSHPRQGTQETQYF. The CDR3 region has the DNA TGCGCCAGCAGCCACCCCCGCCAGGGGACCCAAGAGACCCAGTACTTC.

The table lists this clonotype with a few counts. The chain is built from TRBV12-5 and TRBJ2-3; no reliable D call. Trimming removed 3 bases at V and 2 bases at J, with 6 bases between. Germline CDR1 reads LGHNT; CDR2 reads FRNRAP. This CDR3 is built from 13 residues. In DNA, the CDR3 is TGTGCTAGTGGTTTTAGGCTCACAGATACGCAGTATTTT. This gives the protein CASGFRLTDTQYF. The full variable domain, rest sourced from reference TRBV12-5 and TRBJ2-3, is DARVTQTPRHKVTEMGQEVTMRCQPILGHNTVFWYRQTMMQGLELLAYFRNRAPLDDSGMPKDRFSAEMPDATLATLKIQPSEPRDSAVYFCASGFRLTDTQYFGPGTRLTVL.

This clonotype was observed a handful of times. The gene calls are TRBV11-2 and TRBJ1-2; D is unclear. The CDR3 has 13 residues. Germline V gene data show CDR1 as SGHAT and CDR2 as FQNNGV. The germline V and J ends were trimmed by 5 bases and 5 bases, with 12 bases remaining between them. The CDR3 sequence: CASSRTSGYGYTF. The CDR3 region has the DNA TGTGCCAGCAGCCGGACTTCGGGGTATGGCTACACCTTC.

This clonotype was counted once. V usage is TRBV6-1 and J usage is TRBJ1-1, with 12 bases aligning to TRBD1. V trimming: 6 bases; J trimming: 5 bases; junction bases outside the gene matches: 13. Per the germline V gene, CDR1 is MNHNS and CDR2 is SASEGT. CDR3 length: 17 amino acids. The CDR3 coding sequence is TGTGCCAGCAGCAGAACGGGACAGGGGGCATCGGGGACTGAAGCTTTCTTT. Translating gives CASSRTGQGASGTEAFF.

The chain has TRBV6-1 and TRBJ1-5; 11 nucleotides align to TRBD1. Germline V gene data show CDR1 as MNHNS and CDR2 as SASEGT. The CDR3 runs 17 residues. Trimming took 6 bases from V and 0 from J; bases not matched to a gene: 7. The CDR3 region is CASRGGTGGLSNQPQHF. CDR3 sequence (DNA): TGTGCCAGCAGGGGGGGGACAGGGGGACTTAGCAATCAGCCCCAGCATTTT.

V and J are TRBV27 and TRBJ1-2, with 7 bases lining up with TRBD1. CDR3 length: 15 residues. The J segment lost 4 bases and the V segment lost 6 bases, leaving 11 bases of the junction unmatched. Looked up from germline, CDR1 is MNHEY and CDR2 is SMNVEV (reference sequence). The CDR3 DNA follows: TGTGCCAGCAGGCCTATCGACAGGGACAGCTATGGCTACACCTTC. Translating gives CASRPIDRDSYGYTF.

In its sample, this clonotype was seen once. The V and J genes are TRBV29-1 and TRBJ2-5, with D perhaps matching TRBD1 (6 bases). The CDR3 runs 12 residues. The germline CDR1 and CDR2 sequences are SQVTM and ANQGSEA. The CDR3 protein is CRAGTLQETQYF. Here the CDR3 DNA reads TGCAGGGCCGGGACACTACAAGAGACCCAGTACTTC. The full variable domain, completed using reference TRBV29-1 and TRBJ2-5, is SAVISQKPSRDICQRGTSLTIQCQVDSQVTMMFWYRQQPGQSLTLIATANQGSEATYESGFVIDKFPISRPNLTFSTLTVSNMSPEDSSIYLCRAGTLQETQYFGPGTRLLVL.